The 8 T cell receptor beta chains below were found in one sample sequenced in a study of neurological immune-mediated disorders. TCRdb reanalysed the 5' RACE reads using MiXCR and keeps one entry per CDR3 protein. The sample holds tens of thousands of distinct CDR3 sequences, approximately 2.7% seen once. Sequencing input: PBMCs. These receptors all stem from a woman between 50 and 59 years old with multiple sclerosis.

This clonotype was detected many times. This chain uses TRBV7-2 with TRBJ2-7; 7 positions match TRBD1. The CDR3 sequence is 15 residues long. V dropped 5 bases and J dropped 4; count of bases not matched to a gene: 11. From germline, CDR1 is SGHTA and CDR2 FQGNSA. The CDR3 spells CASSPTGTVQYEQYF. The CDR3 bases are TGTGCCAGCAGCCCTACCGGGACAGTCCAGTACGAGCAGTACTTC.

This clonotype showed up many times. The V call is TRBV20-1, the J call TRBJ2-5, with D maybe TRBD1 (7 bases). Germline CDR1 reads DFQATT; CDR2 reads SNEGSKA (reference sequence). Trimming removed 5 bases at V and 1 base at J, with 11 bases between. This CDR3 has 13 amino acids. The CDR3 sequence: CSARRDSQETQYF. Here the CDR3 DNA reads TGCAGTGCTCGGCGGGACAGCCAAGAGACCCAGTACTTC.

With regard to this clonotype: This may arise from a read error, as a much more abundant clone is one base away. The chain has TRBV11-3 and TRBJ1-1; D is unclear. V lost 2 bases to trimming and J lost 1 base, with 5 bases between them. This CDR3 is built from 13 residues. The V gene's germline CDR1 is SGHNT and CDR2 YENEEA. The CDR3 here is CASSLLRNTEAFF. CDR3 DNA: TGTGCCAGCAGCTTATTACGGAACACTGAAGCTTTCTTT.

Ten or more counts support this clonotype. The CDR3 is CSARIGSEGEQYF. CDR3 nucleotide sequence: TGCAGTGCTAGGATCGGTAGCGAGGGCGAGCAGTACTTC. This rearrangement joins TRBV20-1 to TRBJ2-7; the D gene is possibly TRBD2 (5 bases). Germline V gives CDR1 DFQATT, CDR2 SNEGSKA (reference sequence). The V gene lost 3 bases and the J gene lost 6 bases, with 15 bases spanning the gap. The CDR3 is made up of 13 amino acids.

This clonotype is medium-sized in the sample. The J gene is TRBJ1-5, the V gene TRBV5-1; 8 nucleotides line up with TRBD1. CDR3 size: 16 residues. Unmatched junction bases numbered 8, after V lost 0 bases and J lost 6 bases. Germline loops: CDR1 SGHRS, CDR2 YFSETQ. The CDR3 loop reads CASSLDGQGGPQPQHF. Here the CDR3 DNA reads TGCGCCAGCAGCTTGGATGGACAGGGAGGTCCTCAGCCCCAGCATTTT.

This clonotype was counted ten times or more. The CDR3 coding sequence is TGTGCCAGCAGTTACAGGGAGAACACTGAAGCTTTCTTT. It specifies CASSYRENTEAFF. The chain couples TRBV27 to TRBJ1-1; TRBD1 is a possible D gene (6 bases). This CDR3 spans 13 amino acids. Trimming removed 4 bases from V and 1 base from J, with 7 bases in between. Germline loops: CDR1 MNHEY, CDR2 SMNVEV (reference sequence).

This clonotype occurred many times. V usage is TRBV29-1 and J usage is TRBJ2-5; no firm D call. The germline V gene has CDR1 SQVTM and CDR2 ANQGSEA. The CDR3 length is 10 residues. The V end lost 4 bases, the J end lost 4 bases, and 4 bases lay between the germline ends. The CDR3 nucleotides read TGCAGCGTTGGTGGAGAGACCCAGTACTTC. Its translation: CSVGGETQYF.

This clonotype was recorded at least ten times. V is TRBV3-1 and J is TRBJ2-5, with D maybe TRBD2 (6 bases). Trimming left V 0 bases short and J 4 bases short, with 18 bases between. The CDR3 contains 17 residues. Germline V CDR1 and CDR2: LGHDT, YNNKEL (reference sequence). This chain's CDR3 is CASSQDMWGGDRETQYF. In nucleotides, the CDR3 is TGTGCCAGCAGCCAAGATATGTGGGGAGGCGACCGAGAGACCCAGTACTTC.